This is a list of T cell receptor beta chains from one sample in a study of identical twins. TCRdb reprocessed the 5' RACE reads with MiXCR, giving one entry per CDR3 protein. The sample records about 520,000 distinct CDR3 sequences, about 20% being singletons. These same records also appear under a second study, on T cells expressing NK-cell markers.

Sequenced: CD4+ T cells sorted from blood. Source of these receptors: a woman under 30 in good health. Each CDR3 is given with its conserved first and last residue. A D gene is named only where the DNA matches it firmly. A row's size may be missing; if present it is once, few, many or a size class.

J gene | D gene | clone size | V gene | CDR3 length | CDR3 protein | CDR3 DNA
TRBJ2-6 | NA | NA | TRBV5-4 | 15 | CASSLGSPGANVLTF | TGTGCCAGCAGTTTAGGGAGCCCTGGGGCCAACGTCCTGACTTTC
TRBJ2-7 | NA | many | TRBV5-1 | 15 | CASSLVAGNRDEQYF | TGCGCCAGCAGCTTGGTGGCAGGGAACAGGGACGAGCAGTACTTC
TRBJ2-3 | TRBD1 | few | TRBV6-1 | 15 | CASSEPGQGSDTQYF | TGTGCCAGCAGCGAACCGGGACAGGGATCAGATACGCAGTATTTT
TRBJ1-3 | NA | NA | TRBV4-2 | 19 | CASSQVSDRPRASGNTIYF | TGTGCCAGCAGCCAAGTTAGCGACAGGCCTCGGGCCTCTGGAAACACCATATATTTT
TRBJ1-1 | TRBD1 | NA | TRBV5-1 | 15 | CASSDRDRGNTEAFF | TGCGCCAGCAGCGACCGGGACAGGGGGAACACTGAAGCTTTCTTT
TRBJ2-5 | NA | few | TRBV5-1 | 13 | CASSLAFRETQYF | TGCGCCAGCAGCTTGGCCTTCCGGGAGACCCAGTACTTC
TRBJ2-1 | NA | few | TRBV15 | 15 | CATRETRTTYNEQFF | TGTGCCACCAGGGAGACCAGAACCACCTACAATGAGCAGTTCTTC
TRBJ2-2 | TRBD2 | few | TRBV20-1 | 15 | CSARSGGGNTGELFF | TGCAGTGCTAGATCCGGCGGGGGGAACACCGGGGAGCTGTTTTTT
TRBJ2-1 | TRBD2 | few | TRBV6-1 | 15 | CASSELAGGHNEQFF | TGTGCCAGCAGTGAACTAGCGGGAGGCCACAATGAGCAGTTCTTC
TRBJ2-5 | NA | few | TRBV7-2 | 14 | CASSLQPGGETQYF | TGTGCCAGCAGCTTACAACCCGGGGGCGAGACCCAGTACTTC
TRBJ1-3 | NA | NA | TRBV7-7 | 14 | CASSRTGPGNTIYF | TGTGCTAGCAGCCGTACAGGGCCTGGAAACACCATATATTTT
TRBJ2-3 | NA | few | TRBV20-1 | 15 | CSADLGGRGTDTQYF | TGCAGTGCCGACCTTGGGGGGCGGGGCACAGATACGCAGTATTTT
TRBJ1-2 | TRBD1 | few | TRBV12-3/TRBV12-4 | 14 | CASSPTGGDYGYTF | TGTGCCAGCAGCCCGACAGGGGGCGACTATGGCTACACCTTC
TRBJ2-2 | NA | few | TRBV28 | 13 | CASRVANTGELFF | TGTGCCAGCCGGGTCGCGAACACCGGGGAGCTGTTTTTT
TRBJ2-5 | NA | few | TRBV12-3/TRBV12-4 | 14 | CASSLALGRETQYF | TGTGCCAGCAGTTTAGCCCTAGGTCGAGAGACCCAGTACTTC